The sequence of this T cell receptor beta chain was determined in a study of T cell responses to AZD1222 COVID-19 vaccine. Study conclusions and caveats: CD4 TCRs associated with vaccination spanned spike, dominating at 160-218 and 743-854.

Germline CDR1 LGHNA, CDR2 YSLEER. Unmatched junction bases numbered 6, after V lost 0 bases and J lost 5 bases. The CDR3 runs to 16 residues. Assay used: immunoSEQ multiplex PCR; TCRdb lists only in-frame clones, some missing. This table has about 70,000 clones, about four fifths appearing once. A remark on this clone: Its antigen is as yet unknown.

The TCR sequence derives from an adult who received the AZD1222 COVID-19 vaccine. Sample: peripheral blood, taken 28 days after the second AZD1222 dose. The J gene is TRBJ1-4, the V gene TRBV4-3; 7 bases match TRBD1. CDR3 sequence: CASSQEIGRGNEKLFF. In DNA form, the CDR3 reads TGCGCCAGCAGCCAAGAAATCGGCAGGGGGAATGAAAAACTGTTTTTT.